The T cell receptor beta chain under discussion was sequenced for a study of blood T cell repertoires in COVID-19. Overall study context: The samples span acute and convalescent COVID-19 from the United States, Italy and Spain. From T cells, B-cell-depleted T cells, or PBMCs came the material, which was cDNA or gDNA.

CDR3 length equals 13 residues. With 5 bases clipped from V and 3 bases from J, the junction kept 0 bases outside the gene matches. In the source study's methods: Nucleated cell counts were estimated from reference gene primer amplification. The data were produced by immunoSEQ multiplex PCR, yet TCRdb's version contains in-frame clones alone and is incomplete. V and J calls and clone size are those listed in that table; D and trimming were worked out from the DNA. The repertoire consists of about 160,000 clones, with about three quarters occurring once and the leading ten covering 2.5% to 3%. Material for sequencing was peripheral blood. The chain links TRBV12-3 or TRBV12-4 to TRBJ2-3; 9 nucleotides line up with TRBD1. This sequence originates from a man between 70 and 80 years old with acute or convalescent COVID-19. CDR3 sequence (DNA): TGTGCCAGCAGTGGGACAGGGACAGATACGCAGTATTTT. As protein: CASSGTGTDTQYF.